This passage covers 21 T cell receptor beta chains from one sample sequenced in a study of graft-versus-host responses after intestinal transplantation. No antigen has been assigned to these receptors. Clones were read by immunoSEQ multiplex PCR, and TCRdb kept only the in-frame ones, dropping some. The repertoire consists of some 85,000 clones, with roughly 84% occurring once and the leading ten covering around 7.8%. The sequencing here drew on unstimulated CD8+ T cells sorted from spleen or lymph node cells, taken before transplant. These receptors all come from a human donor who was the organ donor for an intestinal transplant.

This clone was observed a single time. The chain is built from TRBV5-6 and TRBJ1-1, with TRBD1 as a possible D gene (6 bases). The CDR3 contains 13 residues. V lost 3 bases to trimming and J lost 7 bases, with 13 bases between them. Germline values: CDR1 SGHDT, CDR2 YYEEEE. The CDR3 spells CASSWDLTGEAFF. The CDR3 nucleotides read TGTGCCAGCAGCTGGGATTTGACAGGTGAAGCTTTCTTT.

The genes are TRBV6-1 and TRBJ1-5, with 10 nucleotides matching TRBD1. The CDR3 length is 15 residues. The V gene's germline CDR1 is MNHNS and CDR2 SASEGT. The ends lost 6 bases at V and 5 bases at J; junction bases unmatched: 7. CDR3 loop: CASRPGQGWDQPQHF. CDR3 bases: TGTGCCAGCAGGCCGGGACAGGGGTGGGATCAGCCCCAGCATTTT.

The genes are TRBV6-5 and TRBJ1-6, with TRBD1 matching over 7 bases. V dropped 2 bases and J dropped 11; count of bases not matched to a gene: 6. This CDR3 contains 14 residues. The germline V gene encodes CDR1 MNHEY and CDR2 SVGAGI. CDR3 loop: CASSYRQGSAPLHF. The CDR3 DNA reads TGTGCCAGCAGTTACCGACAGGGAAGCGCACCCCTCCACTTT.

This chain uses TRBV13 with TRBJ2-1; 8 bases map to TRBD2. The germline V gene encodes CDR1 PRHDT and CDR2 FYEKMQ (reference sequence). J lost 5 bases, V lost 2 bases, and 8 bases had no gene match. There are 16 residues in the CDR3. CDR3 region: CASSLPMTSVNNEQFF. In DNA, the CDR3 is TGTGCCAGCAGCTTACCTATGACTAGCGTAAACAATGAGCAGTTCTTC.

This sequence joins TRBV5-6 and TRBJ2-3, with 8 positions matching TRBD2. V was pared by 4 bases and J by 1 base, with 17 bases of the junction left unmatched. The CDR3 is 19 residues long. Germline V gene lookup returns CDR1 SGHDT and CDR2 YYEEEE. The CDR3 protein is CASSLTWGNSGERTDTQYF. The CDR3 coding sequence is TGTGCCAGCAGCCTCACATGGGGGAATAGCGGGGAGCGCACAGATACGCAGTATTTT. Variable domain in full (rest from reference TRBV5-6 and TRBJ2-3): DAGVTQSPTHLIKTRGQQVTLRCSPKSGHDTVSWYQQALGQGPQFIFQYYEEEERQRGNFPDRFSGHQFPNYSSELNVNALLLGDSALYLCASSLTWGNSGERTDTQYFGPGTRLTVL.

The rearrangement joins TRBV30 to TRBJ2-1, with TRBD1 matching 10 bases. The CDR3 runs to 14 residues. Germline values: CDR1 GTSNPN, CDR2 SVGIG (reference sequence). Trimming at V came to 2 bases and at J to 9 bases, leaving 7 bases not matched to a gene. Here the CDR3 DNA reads TGTGCCTGGAGTCCAGGGACAGGGGTTTTTGAGCAGTTCTTC. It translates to CAWSPGTGVFEQFF.

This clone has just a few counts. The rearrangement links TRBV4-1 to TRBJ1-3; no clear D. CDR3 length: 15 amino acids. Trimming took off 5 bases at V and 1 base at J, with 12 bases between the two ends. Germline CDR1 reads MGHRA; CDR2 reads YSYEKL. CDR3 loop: CASSSSGGSGNTIYF. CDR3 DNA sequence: TGCGCCAGCAGCTCGTCGGGCGGGTCTGGAAACACCATATATTTT.

CDR3: CASSLYRRNNEQFF. The CDR3 bases are TGTGCCAGCAGTTTGTATAGGAGAAACAATGAGCAGTTCTTC. V and J are TRBV28 and TRBJ2-1; D gene unclear. Per the germline V gene, CDR1 is MDHEN and CDR2 is SYDVKM. V shed 3 bases and J shed 5 bases, with 11 bases lying between them. The CDR3 extends over 14 amino acids.

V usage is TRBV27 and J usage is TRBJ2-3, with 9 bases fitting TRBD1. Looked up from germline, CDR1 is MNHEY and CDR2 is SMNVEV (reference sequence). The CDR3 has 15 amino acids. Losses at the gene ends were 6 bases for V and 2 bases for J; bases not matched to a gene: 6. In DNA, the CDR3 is TGTGCCAGCAGCCGCGACAGGGGGACCACAGATACGCAGTATTTT. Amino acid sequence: CASSRDRGTTDTQYF.

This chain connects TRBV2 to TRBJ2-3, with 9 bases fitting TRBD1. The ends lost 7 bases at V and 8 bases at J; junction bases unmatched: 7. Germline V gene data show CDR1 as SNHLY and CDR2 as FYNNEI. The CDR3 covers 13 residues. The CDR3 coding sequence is TGTGCCAGCATAGAACAGGGGGCTGGTACGCAGTATTTT. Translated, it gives CASIEQGAGTQYF.

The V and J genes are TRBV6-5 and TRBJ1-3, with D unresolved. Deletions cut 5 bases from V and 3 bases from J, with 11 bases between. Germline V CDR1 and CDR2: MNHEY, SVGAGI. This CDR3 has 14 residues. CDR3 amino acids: CASSDLGSGNTIYF. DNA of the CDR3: TGTGCCAGCAGTGACTTGGGGAGTGGAAACACCATATATTTT.

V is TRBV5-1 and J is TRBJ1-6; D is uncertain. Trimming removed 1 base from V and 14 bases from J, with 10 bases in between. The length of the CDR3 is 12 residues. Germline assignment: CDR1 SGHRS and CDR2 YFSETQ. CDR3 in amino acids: CASSLFLGTLHF. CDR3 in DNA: TGCGCCAGCAGCTTGTTTTTGGGGACCCTCCACTTT.

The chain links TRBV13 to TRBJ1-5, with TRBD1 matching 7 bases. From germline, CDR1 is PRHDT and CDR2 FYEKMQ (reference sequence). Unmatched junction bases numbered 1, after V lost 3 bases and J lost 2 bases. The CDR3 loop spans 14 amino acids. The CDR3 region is CASSFTGGNQPQHF. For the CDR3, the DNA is TGTGCCAGCAGCTTCACAGGGGGCAATCAGCCCCAGCATTTT.

The CDR3: CASRPGGSYEQYF. CDR3 DNA sequence: TGTGCCAGCAGACCCGGGGGGTCCTACGAGCAGTACTTC. The chain carries TRBV5-5 and TRBJ2-7; 7 bases align to TRBD2. The CDR3 loop spans 13 amino acids. Germline V gene sequence: CDR1 SGHKS, CDR2 YYEKEE (reference sequence). V lost 5 bases to trimming and J lost 1 base; unmatched junction nucleotides: 3.

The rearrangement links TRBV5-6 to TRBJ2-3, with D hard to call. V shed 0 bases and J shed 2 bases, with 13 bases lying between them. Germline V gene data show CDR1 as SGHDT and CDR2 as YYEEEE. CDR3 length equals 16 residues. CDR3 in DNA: TGTGCCAGCAGCTTGGGGCTGGACGGCTACACAGATACGCAGTATTTT. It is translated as CASSLGLDGYTDTQYF. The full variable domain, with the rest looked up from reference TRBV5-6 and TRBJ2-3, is DAGVTQSPTHLIKTRGQQVTLRCSPKSGHDTVSWYQQALGQGPQFIFQYYEEEERQRGNFPDRFSGHQFPNYSSELNVNALLLGDSALYLCASSLGLDGYTDTQYFGPGTRLTVL.

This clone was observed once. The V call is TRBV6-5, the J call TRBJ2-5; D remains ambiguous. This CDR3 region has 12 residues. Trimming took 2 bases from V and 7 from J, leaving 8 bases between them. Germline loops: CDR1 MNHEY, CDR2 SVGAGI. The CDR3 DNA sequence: TGTGCCAGCAGTTACGAGACGACGACCCAGTACTTC. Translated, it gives CASSYETTTQYF.

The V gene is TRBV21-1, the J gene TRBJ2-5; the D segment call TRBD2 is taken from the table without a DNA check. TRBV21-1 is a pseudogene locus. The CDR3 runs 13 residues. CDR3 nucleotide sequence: TGTGCCAGCAGCGTCGGAGGTCAAGAGACCCAGTACTTC. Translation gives CASSVGGQETQYF.

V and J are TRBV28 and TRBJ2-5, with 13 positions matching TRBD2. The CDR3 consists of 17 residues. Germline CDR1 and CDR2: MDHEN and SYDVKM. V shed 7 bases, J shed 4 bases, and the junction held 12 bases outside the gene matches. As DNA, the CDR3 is TGTGCCAGCAACCCGGGACTAGCGGGGAGTCTCCGAGAGACCCAGTACTTC. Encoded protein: CASNPGLAGSLRETQYF.

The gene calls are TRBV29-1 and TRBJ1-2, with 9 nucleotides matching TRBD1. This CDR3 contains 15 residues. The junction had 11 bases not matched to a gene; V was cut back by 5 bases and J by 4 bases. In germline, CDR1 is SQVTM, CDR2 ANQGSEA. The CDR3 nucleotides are TGCAGCGTTAGGACAGGGGACAGCATTCTCTATGGCTACACCTTC. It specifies CSVRTGDSILYGYTF.

CDR3 DNA sequence: TGTGCCAGCAGCGGCGGGGGGTTCGGAGATACGCAGTATTTT. It yields the protein CASSGGGFGDTQYF. The chain uses TRBV7-9 and TRBJ2-3; TRBD2 matches at 8 bases. The CDR3 sequence is 14 residues long. Germline V lookup: CDR1 SEHNR, CDR2 FQNEAQ (reference sequence). The junction had 6 bases not matched to a gene; V was cut back by 5 bases and J by 5 bases.

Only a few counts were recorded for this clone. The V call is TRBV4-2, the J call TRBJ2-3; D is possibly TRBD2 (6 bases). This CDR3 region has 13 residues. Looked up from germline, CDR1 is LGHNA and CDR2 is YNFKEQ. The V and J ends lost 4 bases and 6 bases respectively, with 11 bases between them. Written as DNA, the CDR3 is TGTGCCAGCAGCCCGACTAGTTTTGATACGCAGTATTTT. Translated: CASSPTSFDTQYF.